This TCR beta chain was obtained from a study of shared clonotypes between healthy human individuals. Sorted-subset replicate PCR reactions were performed with about 200 ng DNA, corresponding to tens of thousands of T cell genomes. Only in-frame clones appear in the TCRdb table, and some are missing; sequencing was by immunoSEQ multiplex PCR. The sample holds roughly 2,500,000 clones, 93% seen once. CDR3 length: 15 residues. Trimming took 3 bases from V and 8 from J, leaving 19 bases between them. The germline CDR1 and CDR2 sequences are LNHDA and SQIVND (reference sequence). This clonotype was obtained from a man between 18 and 35 years old in good health. Some clones in this sample may be carry-over from other donors' samples. V is TRBV19 and J is TRBJ1-2; D ambiguous. Sequenced material: naive CD4+ T cells from PBMCs. Regarding subset: CD45RA+ positively selected. The CDR3 DNA is TGTGCCAGTAGTATTTCGGGCAGACCGCTATACGGCTACACCTTC. The encoded protein is CASSISGRPLYGYTF.